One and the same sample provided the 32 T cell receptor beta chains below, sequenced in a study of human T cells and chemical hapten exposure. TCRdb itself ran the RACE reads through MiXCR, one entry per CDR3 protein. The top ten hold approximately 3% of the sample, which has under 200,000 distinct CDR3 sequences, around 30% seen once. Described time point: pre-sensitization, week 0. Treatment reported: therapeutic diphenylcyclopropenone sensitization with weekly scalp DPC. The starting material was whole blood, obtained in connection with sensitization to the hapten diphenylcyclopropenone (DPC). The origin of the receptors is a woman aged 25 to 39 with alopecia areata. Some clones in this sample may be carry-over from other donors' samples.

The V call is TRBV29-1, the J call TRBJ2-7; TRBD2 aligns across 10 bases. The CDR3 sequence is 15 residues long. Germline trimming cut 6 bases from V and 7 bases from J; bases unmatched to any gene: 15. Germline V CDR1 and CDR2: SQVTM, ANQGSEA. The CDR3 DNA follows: TGCAGCGTAGCCCTTCTAGCGGGGGCCTCGAGGGAGCAGTACTTC. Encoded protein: CSVALLAGASREQYF.

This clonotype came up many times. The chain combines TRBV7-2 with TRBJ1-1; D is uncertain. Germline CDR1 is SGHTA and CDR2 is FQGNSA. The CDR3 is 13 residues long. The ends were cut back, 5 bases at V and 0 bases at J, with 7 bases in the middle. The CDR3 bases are TGTGCCAGCAGCAGAGGAATGAACACTGAAGCTTTCTTT. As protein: CASSRGMNTEAFF.

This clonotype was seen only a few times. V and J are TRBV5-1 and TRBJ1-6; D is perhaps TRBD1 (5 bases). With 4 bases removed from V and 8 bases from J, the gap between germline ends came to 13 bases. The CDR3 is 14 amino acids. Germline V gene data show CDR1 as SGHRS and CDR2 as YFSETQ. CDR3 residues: CASSLTVGDSPLHF. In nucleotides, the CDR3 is TGCGCCAGCAGCCTGACGGTGGGGGATTCACCCCTCCACTTT.

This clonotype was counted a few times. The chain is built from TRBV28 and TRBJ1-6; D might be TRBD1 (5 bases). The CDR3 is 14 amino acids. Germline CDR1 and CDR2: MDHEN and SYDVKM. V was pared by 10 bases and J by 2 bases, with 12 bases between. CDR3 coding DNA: TGTGCCATCTACCGGGGGGCCTATAATTCACCCCTCCACTTT. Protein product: CAIYRGAYNSPLHF.

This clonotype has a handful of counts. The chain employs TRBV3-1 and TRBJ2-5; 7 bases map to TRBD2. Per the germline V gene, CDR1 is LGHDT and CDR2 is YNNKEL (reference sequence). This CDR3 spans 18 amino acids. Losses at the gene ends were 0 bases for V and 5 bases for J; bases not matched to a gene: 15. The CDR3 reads CASSQDPLAGDGRETQYF. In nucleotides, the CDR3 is TGTGCCAGCAGCCAAGACCCACTAGCCGGGGACGGGAGGGAGACCCAGTACTTC.

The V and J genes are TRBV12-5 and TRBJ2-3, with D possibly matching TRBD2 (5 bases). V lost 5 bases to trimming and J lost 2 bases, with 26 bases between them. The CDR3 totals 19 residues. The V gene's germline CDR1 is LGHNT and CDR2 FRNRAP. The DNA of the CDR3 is TGTGCTAGTGGTCCGGCTCCTTATGGAGGTCGCCCCCACACAGATACGCAGTATTTT. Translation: CASGPAPYGGRPHTDTQYF.

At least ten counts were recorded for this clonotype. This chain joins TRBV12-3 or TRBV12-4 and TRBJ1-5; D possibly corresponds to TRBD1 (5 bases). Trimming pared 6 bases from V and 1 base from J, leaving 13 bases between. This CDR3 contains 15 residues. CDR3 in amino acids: CASRQGRGSNQPQHF. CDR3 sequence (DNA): TGTGCCAGCAGGCAAGGGCGGGGGAGCAATCAGCCCCAGCATTTT.

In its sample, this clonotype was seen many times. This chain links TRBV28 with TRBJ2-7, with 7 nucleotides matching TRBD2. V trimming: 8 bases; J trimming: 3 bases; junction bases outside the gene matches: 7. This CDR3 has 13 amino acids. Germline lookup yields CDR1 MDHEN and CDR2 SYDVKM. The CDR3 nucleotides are TGTGCCAGCTCACCTGGCGGGAGCTACGAGCAGTACTTC. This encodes CASSPGGSYEQYF. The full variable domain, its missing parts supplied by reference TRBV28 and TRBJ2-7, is DVKVTQSSRYLVKRTGEKVFLECVQDMDHENMFWYRQDPGLGLRLIYFSYDVKMKEKGDIPEGYSVSREKKERFSLILESASTNQTSMYLCASSPGGSYEQYFGPGTRLTVT.

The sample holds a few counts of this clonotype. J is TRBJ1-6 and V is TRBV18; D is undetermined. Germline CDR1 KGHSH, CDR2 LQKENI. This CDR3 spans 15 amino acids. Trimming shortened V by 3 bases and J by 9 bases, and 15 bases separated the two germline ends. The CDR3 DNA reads TGTGCCAGCTCACCTCAGACACCCGGGAGTTCACCCCTCCACTTT. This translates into CASSPQTPGSSPLHF.

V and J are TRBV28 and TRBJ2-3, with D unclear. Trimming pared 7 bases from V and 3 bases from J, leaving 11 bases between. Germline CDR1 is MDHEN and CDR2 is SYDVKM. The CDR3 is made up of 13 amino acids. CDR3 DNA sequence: TGTGCCAGCACACCCAGGCCAACAGATACGCAGTATTTT. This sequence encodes CASTPRPTDTQYF.

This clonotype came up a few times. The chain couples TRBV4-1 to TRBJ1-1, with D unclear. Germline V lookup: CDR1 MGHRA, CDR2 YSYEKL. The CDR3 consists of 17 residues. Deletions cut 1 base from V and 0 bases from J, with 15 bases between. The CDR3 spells CASSQAPPSAMNTEAFF. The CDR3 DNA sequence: TGCGCCAGCAGCCAAGCCCCCCCCTCAGCCATGAACACTGAAGCTTTCTTT.

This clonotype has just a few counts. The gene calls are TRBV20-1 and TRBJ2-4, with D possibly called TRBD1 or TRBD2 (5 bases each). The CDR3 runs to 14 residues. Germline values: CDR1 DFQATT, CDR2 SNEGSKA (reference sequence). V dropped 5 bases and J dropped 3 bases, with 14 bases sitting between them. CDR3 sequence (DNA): TGCAGTGCTGTAGGGGACGCAAGCAAAAACATTCAGTACTTC. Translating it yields CSAVGDASKNIQYF.

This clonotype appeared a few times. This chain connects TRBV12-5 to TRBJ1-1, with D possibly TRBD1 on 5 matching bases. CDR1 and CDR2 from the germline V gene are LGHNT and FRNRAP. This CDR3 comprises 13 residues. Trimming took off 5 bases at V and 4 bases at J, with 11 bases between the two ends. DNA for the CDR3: TGTGCTAGTGGTCCTTCGGGGCCCACTGAAGCTTTCTTT. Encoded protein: CASGPSGPTEAFF. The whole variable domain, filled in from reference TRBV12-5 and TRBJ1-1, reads DARVTQTPRHKVTEMGQEVTMRCQPILGHNTVFWYRQTMMQGLELLAYFRNRAPLDDSGMPKDRFSAEMPDATLATLKIQPSEPRDSAVYFCASGPSGPTEAFFGQGTRLTVV.

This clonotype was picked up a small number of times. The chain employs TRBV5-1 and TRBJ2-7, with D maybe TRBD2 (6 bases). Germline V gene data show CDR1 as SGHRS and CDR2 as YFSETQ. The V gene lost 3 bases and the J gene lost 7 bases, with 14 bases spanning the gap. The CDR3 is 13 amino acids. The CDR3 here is CASSSPGGVEQYF. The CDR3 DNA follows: TGCGCCAGCAGCTCGCCTGGCGGGGTAGAGCAGTACTTC.

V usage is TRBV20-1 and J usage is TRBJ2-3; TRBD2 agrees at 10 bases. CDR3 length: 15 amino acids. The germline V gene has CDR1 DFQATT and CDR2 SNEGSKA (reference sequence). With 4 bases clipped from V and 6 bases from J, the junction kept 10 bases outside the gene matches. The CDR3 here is CSATGLAEPRDTQYF. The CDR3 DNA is TGCAGTGCTACCGGACTAGCGGAACCACGGGATACGCAGTATTTT.

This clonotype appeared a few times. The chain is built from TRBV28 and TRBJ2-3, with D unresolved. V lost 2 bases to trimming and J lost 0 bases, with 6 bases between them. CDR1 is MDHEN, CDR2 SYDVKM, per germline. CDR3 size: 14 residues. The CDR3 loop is CASSLEQSTDTQYF. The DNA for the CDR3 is TGTGCCAGCAGTTTAGAACAGAGCACAGATACGCAGTATTTT.

CDR3 sequence reads: CASSPSAALRDEQFF. CDR3 in DNA: TGTGCCAGCAGCCCGAGCGCGGCCCTAAGGGATGAGCAGTTCTTC. V is TRBV3-1 and J is TRBJ2-1; D not certain. From germline, CDR1 is LGHDT and CDR2 YNNKEL (reference sequence). The CDR3 length is 15 residues. The ends were cut back, 4 bases at V and 8 bases at J, with 18 bases in the middle.

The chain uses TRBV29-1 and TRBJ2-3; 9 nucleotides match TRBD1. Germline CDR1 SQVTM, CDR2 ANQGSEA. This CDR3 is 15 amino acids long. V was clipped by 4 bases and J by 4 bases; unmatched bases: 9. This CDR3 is CSVVGTGITSDTQYF. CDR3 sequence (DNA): TGCAGCGTTGTTGGGACAGGGATTACATCAGATACGCAGTATTTT.

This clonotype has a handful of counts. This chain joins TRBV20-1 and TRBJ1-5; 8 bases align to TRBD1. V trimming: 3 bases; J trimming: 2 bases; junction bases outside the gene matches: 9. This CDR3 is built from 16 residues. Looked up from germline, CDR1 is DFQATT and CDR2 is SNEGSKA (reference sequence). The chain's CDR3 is CSASNLGGQGNQPQHF. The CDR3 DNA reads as TGCAGTGCTAGCAATCTCGGGGGACAGGGCAATCAGCCCCAGCATTTT.

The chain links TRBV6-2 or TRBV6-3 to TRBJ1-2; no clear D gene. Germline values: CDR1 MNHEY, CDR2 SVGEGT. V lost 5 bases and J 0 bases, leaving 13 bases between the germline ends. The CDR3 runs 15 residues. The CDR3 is CASSRTGPTNYGYTF. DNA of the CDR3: TGTGCCAGCAGTCGTACTGGACCGACTAACTATGGCTACACCTTC.

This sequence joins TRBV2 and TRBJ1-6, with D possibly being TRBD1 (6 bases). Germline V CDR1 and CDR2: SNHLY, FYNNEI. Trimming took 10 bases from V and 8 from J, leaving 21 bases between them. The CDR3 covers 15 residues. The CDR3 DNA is TGTGCCACCAAGGCCGGGACACACGAGTATTCACCCCTCCACTTT. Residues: CATKAGTHEYSPLHF.

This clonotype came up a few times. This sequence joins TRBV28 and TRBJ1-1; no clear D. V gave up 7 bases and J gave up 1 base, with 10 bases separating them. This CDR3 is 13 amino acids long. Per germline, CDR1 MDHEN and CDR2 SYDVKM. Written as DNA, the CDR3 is TGTGCCAGCATAACTCAAGGGAACACTGAAGCTTTCTTT. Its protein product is CASITQGNTEAFF. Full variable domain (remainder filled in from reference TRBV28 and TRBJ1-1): DVKVTQSSRYLVKRTGEKVFLECVQDMDHENMFWYRQDPGLGLRLIYFSYDVKMKEKGDIPEGYSVSREKKERFSLILESASTNQTSMYLCASITQGNTEAFFGQGTRLTVV.

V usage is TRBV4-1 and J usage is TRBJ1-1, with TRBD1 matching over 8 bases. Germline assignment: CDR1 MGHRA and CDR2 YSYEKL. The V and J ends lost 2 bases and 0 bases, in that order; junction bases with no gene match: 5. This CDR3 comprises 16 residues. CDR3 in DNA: TGCGCCAGCAGCCAAATCCGACAGGGGATGAACACTGAAGCTTTCTTT. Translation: CASSQIRQGMNTEAFF.

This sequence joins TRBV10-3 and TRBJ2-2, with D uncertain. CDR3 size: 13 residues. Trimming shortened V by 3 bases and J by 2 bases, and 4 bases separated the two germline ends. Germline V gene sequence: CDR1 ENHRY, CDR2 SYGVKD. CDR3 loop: CAISDSNTGELFF. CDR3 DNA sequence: TGTGCCATCAGTGATTCCAACACCGGGGAGCTGTTTTTT.

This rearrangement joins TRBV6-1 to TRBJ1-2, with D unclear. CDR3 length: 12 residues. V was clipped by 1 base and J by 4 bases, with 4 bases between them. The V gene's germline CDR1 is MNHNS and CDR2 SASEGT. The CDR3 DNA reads TGTGCCAGCAGTGAAGGATTCTATGGCTACACCTTC. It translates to CASSEGFYGYTF.

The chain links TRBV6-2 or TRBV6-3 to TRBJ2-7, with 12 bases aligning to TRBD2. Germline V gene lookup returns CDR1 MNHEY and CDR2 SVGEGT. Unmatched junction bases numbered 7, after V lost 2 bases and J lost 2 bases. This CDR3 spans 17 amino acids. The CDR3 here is CASSYRLAGAITYEQYF. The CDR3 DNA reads TGTGCCAGCAGTTACAGACTAGCGGGGGCCATCACCTACGAGCAGTACTTC.

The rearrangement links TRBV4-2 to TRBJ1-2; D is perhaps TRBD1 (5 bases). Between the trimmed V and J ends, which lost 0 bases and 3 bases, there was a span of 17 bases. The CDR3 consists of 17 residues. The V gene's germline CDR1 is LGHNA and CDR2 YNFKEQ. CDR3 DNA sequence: TGTGCCAGCAGCCAAGAGGGACGGTCGAAAATGGACTATGGCTACACCTTC. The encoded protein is CASSQEGRSKMDYGYTF.

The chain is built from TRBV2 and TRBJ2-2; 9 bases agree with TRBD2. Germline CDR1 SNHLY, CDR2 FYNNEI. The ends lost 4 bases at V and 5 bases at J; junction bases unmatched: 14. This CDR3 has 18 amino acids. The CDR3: CASSGSRGRVGRTGELFF. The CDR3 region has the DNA TGTGCCAGCAGTGGTTCTCGCGGGAGGGTAGGGCGAACCGGGGAGCTGTTTTTT.

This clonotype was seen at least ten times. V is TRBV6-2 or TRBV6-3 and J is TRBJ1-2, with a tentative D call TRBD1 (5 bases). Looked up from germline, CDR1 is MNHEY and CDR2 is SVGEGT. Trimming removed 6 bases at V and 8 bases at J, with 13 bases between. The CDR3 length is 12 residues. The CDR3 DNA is TGTGCCAGCAGAATACGTGGGGGAGGCTACACCTTC. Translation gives CASRIRGGGYTF.

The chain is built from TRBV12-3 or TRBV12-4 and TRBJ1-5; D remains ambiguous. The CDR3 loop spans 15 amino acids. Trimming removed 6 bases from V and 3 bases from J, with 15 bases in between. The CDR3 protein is CASSNWLTNNQPQHF. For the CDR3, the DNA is TGTGCCAGCAGCAACTGGTTAACCAACAATCAGCCCCAGCATTTT.

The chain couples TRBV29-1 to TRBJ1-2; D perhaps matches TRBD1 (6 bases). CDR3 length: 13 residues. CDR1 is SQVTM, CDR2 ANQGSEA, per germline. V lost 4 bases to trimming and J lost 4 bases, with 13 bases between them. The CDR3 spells CSVVRGGGYGYTF. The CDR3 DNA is TGCAGCGTTGTCCGTGGGGGCGGCTATGGCTACACCTTC. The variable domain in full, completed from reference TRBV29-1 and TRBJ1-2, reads SAVISQKPSRDICQRGTSLTIQCQVDSQVTMMFWYRQQPGQSLTLIATANQGSEATYESGFVIDKFPISRPNLTFSTLTVSNMSPEDSSIYLCSVVRGGGYGYTFGSGTRLTVV.

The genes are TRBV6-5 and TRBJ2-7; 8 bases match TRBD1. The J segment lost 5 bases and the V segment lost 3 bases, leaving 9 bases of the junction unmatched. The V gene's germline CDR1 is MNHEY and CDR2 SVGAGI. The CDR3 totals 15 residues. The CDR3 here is CASSYDGTGGDEQYF. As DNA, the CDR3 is TGTGCCAGCAGTTATGATGGGACAGGAGGCGACGAGCAGTACTTC.